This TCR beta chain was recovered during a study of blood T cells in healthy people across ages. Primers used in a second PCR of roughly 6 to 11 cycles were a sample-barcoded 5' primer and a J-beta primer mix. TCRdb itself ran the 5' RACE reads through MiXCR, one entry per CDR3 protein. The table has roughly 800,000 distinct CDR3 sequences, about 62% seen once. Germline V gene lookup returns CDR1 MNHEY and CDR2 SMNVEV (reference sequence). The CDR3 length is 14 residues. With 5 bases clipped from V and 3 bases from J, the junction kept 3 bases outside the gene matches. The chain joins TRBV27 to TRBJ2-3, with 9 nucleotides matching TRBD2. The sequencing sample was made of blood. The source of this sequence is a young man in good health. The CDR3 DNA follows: TGTGCCAGCAGTACCCTAGCGGGGACAGATACGCAGTATTTT. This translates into CASSTLAGTDTQYF.